This passage covers 24 T cell receptor beta chains from one sample sequenced in a study of T cell changes during pregnancy in multiple sclerosis. TCRdb keeps only in-frame clones here, not all; method: immunoSEQ multiplex PCR. The sample has some 85,000 clones; just over 90% are singletons. The starting material was peripheral blood, obtained in the second trimester of pregnancy. The receptors come from a female donor in good health, enrolled as a control in a pregnancy study.

In DNA, the CDR3 is TGTGCCAGCAGCTTAGCCACGGGGGATACGCAGTATTTT. Its translation is CASSLATGDTQYF. The chain carries TRBV7-8 and TRBJ2-3; D perhaps matches TRBD2 (5 bases). The CDR3 sequence is 13 residues long. CDR1 is SGHVS, CDR2 FQNEAQ, per germline. Trimming took 0 bases from V and 6 from J, leaving 7 bases between them.

The chain employs TRBV18 and TRBJ2-5, with D unclear. The CDR3 loop spans 14 amino acids. Per germline, CDR1 KGHSH and CDR2 LQKENI. Trimming left V 3 bases short and J 4 bases short, with 12 bases between. The CDR3, as DNA: TGTGCCAGCTCACCCGGTCTTGGCGGAGAGACCCAGTACTTC. It translates to CASSPGLGGETQYF. The variable domain in full, with the rest retrieved from reference TRBV18 and TRBJ2-5, is NAGVMQNPRHLVRRRGQEARLRCSPMKGHSHVYWYRQLPEEGLKFMVYLQKENIIDESGMPKERFSAEFPKEGPSILRIQQVVRGDSAAYFCASSPGLGGETQYFGPGTRLLVL.

The V call is TRBV5-1, the J call TRBJ2-3; 10 bases align to TRBD2. Per germline, CDR1 SGHRS and CDR2 YFSETQ. This CDR3 region has 19 residues. Trimming cost V 0 bases and J 4 bases; bases outside gene matches: 14. The CDR3: CASSLERGGFPDVPDTQYF. The CDR3 DNA reads as TGCGCCAGCAGCTTGGAGCGGGGGGGCTTCCCCGACGTCCCAGATACGCAGTATTTT.

The rearrangement uses TRBV19 and TRBJ1-2; D gene unclear. V lost 6 bases and J 4 bases, leaving 15 bases between the germline ends. Germline CDR1 LNHDA, CDR2 SQIVND (reference sequence). This CDR3 has 14 residues. The CDR3 nucleotides read TGTGCCAGTAGGAACACCGTGGGGAGCTATGGCTACACCTTC. It specifies CASRNTVGSYGYTF. Based on the CDR3 plus reference TRBV19 and TRBJ1-2, the full variable domain is DGGITQSPKYLFRKEGQNVTLSCEQNLNHDAMYWYRQDPGQGLRLIYYSQIVNDFQKGDIAEGYSVSREKKESFPLTVTSAQKNPTAFYLCASRNTVGSYGYTFGSGTRLTVV.

The V gene is TRBV15, the J gene TRBJ1-1; 7 bases fit TRBD1. CDR1 and CDR2 from the germline V gene are LNHNV and YYDKDF (reference sequence). The J segment lost 5 bases and the V segment lost 4 bases, leaving 7 bases of the junction unmatched. This CDR3 comprises 14 residues. CDR3 in DNA: TGTGCCACCAGCAACACAGGGGCGAGAACTGAAGCTTTCTTT. It is translated as CATSNTGARTEAFF.

The count of this clone is one. The rearrangement uses TRBV7-6 and TRBJ1-4; the D gene is possibly TRBD1 (5 bases). V gave up 3 bases and J gave up 6 bases, with 17 bases separating them. This CDR3 spans 16 amino acids. Germline CDR1 and CDR2: SGHVS and FNYEAQ. The CDR3 region has the DNA TGTGCCAGCAGCTTTTTTCAGGGAGGTCACGATGAAAAACTGTTTTTT. This encodes CASSFFQGGHDEKLFF. The full variable domain, in which reference TRBV7-6 and TRBJ1-4 provide the parts outside the CDR3, is GAGVSQSPRYKVTKRGQDVALRCDPISGHVSLYWYRQALGQGPEFLTYFNYEAQQDKSGLPNDRFSAERPEGSISTLTIQRTEQRDSAMYRCASSFFQGGHDEKLFFGSGTQLSVL.

The chain is built from TRBV7-9 and TRBJ1-4, with 7 bases that match TRBD1. CDR1 and CDR2 from the germline V gene are SEHNR and FQNEAQ (reference sequence). CDR3 length: 15 residues. Germline trimming cut 5 bases from V and 11 bases from J; bases unmatched to any gene: 14. The chain's CDR3 is CASSPPGQTTGKLFF. The CDR3 DNA reads as TGTGCCAGCAGCCCGCCGGGACAGACCACCGGGAAACTGTTTTTT.

The J gene is TRBJ2-7, the V gene TRBV2; D possibly corresponds to TRBD1 (7 bases). Germline V gene lookup returns CDR1 SNHLY and CDR2 FYNNEI. The CDR3 has 14 residues. V was pared by 8 bases and J by 2 bases, with 16 bases between. The CDR3 DNA follows: TGTGCCAGCGGGGAGGACAGGTCCACCTACGAGCAGTACTTC. Translation: CASGEDRSTYEQYF. The full variable domain, in which reference TRBV2 and TRBJ2-7 provide the parts outside the CDR3, is EPEVTQTPSHQVTQMGQEVILRCVPISNHLYFYWYRQILGQKVEFLVSFYNNEISEKSEIFDDQFSVERPDGSNFTLKIRSTKLEDSAMYFCASGEDRSTYEQYFGPGTRLTVT.

The chain couples TRBV5-6 to TRBJ2-7; D is perhaps TRBD1 (6 bases). Germline V gene data show CDR1 as SGHDT and CDR2 as YYEEEE. This CDR3 spans 14 amino acids. V was trimmed by 5 bases and J by 6 bases, leaving 18 bases between them. CDR3 nucleotide sequence: TGTGCCAGCAGGACGACAGGCCGGTCGGGCGAGCAGTACTTC. It specifies CASRTTGRSGEQYF. The variable domain in full, with the rest retrieved from reference TRBV5-6 and TRBJ2-7, is DAGVTQSPTHLIKTRGQQVTLRCSPKSGHDTVSWYQQALGQGPQFIFQYYEEEERQRGNFPDRFSGHQFPNYSSELNVNALLLGDSALYLCASRTTGRSGEQYFGPGTRLTVT.

This clone has more than one count but fewer than ten. The V gene is TRBV7-9, the J gene TRBJ1-1; the match to TRBD1 covers 8 bases. CDR1 SEHNR and CDR2 FQNEAQ come from the germline V gene (reference sequence). This CDR3 comprises 13 residues. Trimming cost V 5 bases and J 7 bases; bases outside gene matches: 6. The CDR3 region is CASSPPDRGEAFF. Written as DNA, the CDR3 is TGTGCCAGCAGCCCACCCGACAGGGGTGAAGCTTTCTTT. Full variable domain (outside the CDR3, taken from reference TRBV7-9 and TRBJ1-1): DTGVSQNPRHKITKRGQNVTFRCDPISEHNRLYWYRQTLGQGPEFLTYFQNEAQLEKSRLLSDRFSAERPKGSFSTLEIQRTEQGDSAMYLCASSPPDRGEAFFGQGTRLTVV.

This rearrangement joins TRBV5-4 to TRBJ1-4; 7 bases match TRBD1. The CDR3 has 15 amino acids. Germline-derived CDR1 and CDR2 are SGHNT and YYREEE (reference sequence). J gave up 4 bases and V 3 bases, and 6 bases lay outside the gene matches. The chain's CDR3 is CASSWDSGLNEKLFF. The CDR3 coding sequence is TGTGCCAGCAGCTGGGACAGCGGGCTTAATGAAAAACTGTTTTTT.

V is TRBV23-1 and J is TRBJ2-2; maybe TRBD2 (6 bases). TRBV23-1 is reported as an ORF; its role is uncertain. CDR3 length: 13 residues. Trimming left V 11 bases short and J 3 bases short, with 13 bases between. DNA of the CDR3: TGCGCCGGACCGGGGGACCACACCGGGGAGCTGTTTTTT. Its translation is CAGPGDHTGELFF.

The rearrangement links TRBV21-1 to TRBJ1-6; the table's TRBD1 call for D was not verified on the DNA. TRBV21-1 is shown as a pseudogene. The CDR3 extends over 15 amino acids. Written as DNA, the CDR3 is TGTGCCAGCAGCAAAAACAGGGGGGTAGATTCACCCCTCCACTTT. Residues: CASSKNRGVDSPLHF.

The rearrangement links TRBV5-1 to TRBJ1-4; no clear D gene. The CDR3 has 16 residues. Germline V gene sequence: CDR1 SGHRS, CDR2 YFSETQ. The ends were cut back, 2 bases at V and 6 bases at J, with 17 bases in the middle. CDR3 bases: TGCGCCAGCAGCTTAGGCCTCCGCGGTATCGATGAAAAACTGTTTTTT. As protein: CASSLGLRGIDEKLFF.

V gene TRBV7-2 combines with J gene TRBJ2-3; D is perhaps TRBD1 (5 bases). Per germline, CDR1 SGHTA and CDR2 FQGNSA. Trimming cost V 1 base and J 1 base, with 9 bases left between them. CDR3 length: 15 residues. CDR3 protein: CASSLEGRGTDTQYF. In DNA, the CDR3 is TGTGCCAGCAGCTTAGAGGGCAGGGGCACAGATACGCAGTATTTT.

The chain links TRBV2 to TRBJ1-2; D remains ambiguous. Germline CDR1 and CDR2: SNHLY and FYNNEI. The CDR3 totals 11 residues. V was clipped by 5 bases and J by 7 bases, with 8 bases between them. The DNA of the CDR3 is TGTGCCAGCAGTCAGATGTCTGGCTACACCTTC. Translating gives CASSQMSGYTF.

The chain links TRBV19 to TRBJ1-5; perhaps TRBD1 as D (6 bases). The V gene's germline CDR1 is LNHDA and CDR2 SQIVND (reference sequence). This CDR3 is 14 amino acids long. Trimming removed 5 bases from V and 6 bases from J, with 14 bases in between. CDR3 bases: TGTGCCAGTAGTTTTAACAGGGAAAGTCAGCCCCAGCATTTT. This codes for CASSFNRESQPQHF.

The rearrangement uses TRBV7-2 and TRBJ1-2; D may be TRBD1 (5 bases). This CDR3 spans 15 amino acids. CDR1 is SGHTA and CDR2 is FQGNSA in the germline V gene. V gave up 1 base and J gave up 3 bases, with 12 bases separating them. CDR3 coding DNA: TGTGCCAGCAGCTTAGAAACAGGATATTACTATGGCTACACCTTC. Translating it yields CASSLETGYYYGYTF.

The chain has TRBV12-5 and TRBJ2-5, with 7 positions matching TRBD1. The CDR3 extends over 22 amino acids. The J segment lost 3 bases and the V segment lost 4 bases, leaving 29 bases of the junction unmatched. Germline V gene sequence: CDR1 LGHNT, CDR2 FRNRAP. CDR3 nucleotide sequence: TGTGCTAGTGGTTCTTGGTGGGCGGGTATACAGGGGAAGGGGGCAATGGAAGAGACCCAGTACTTC. Translation: CASGSWWAGIQGKGAMEETQYF.

The DNA of the CDR3 is TGCAGCGTTGAAGGGGGACAGGGGGCTACCTACGAGCAGTACTTC. It codes for CSVEGGQGATYEQYF. This chain uses TRBV29-1 with TRBJ2-7; 12 bases align to TRBD1. Germline lookup yields CDR1 SQVTM and CDR2 ANQGSEA. This CDR3 has 15 amino acids. With V trimmed by 1 base and J by 2 bases, 3 bases remained unmatched.

V usage is TRBV7-2 and J usage is TRBJ2-2; D remains ambiguous. V was pared by 2 bases and J by 2 bases, with 15 bases between. Germline V gene data show CDR1 as SGHTA and CDR2 as FQGNSA. CDR3 length: 17 residues. CDR3 amino acids: CASSLMLTTANTGELFF. The CDR3 DNA reads TGTGCCAGCAGCTTAATGCTGACAACGGCCAACACCGGGGAGCTGTTTTTT.

The chain combines TRBV30 with TRBJ1-3, with TRBD1 as a possible D gene (6 bases). CDR1 and CDR2 (germline): GTSNPN, SVGIG (reference sequence). This CDR3 has 13 amino acids. V lost 5 bases, J lost 0 bases, and 8 bases lay in between. In DNA, the CDR3 is TGTGCCTGGTCAGGGGCCTCTGGAAACACCATATATTTT. It yields the protein CAWSGASGNTIYF. The full variable domain, completed using reference TRBV30 and TRBJ1-3, is SQTIHQWPATLVQPVGSPLSLECTVEGTSNPNLYWYRQAAGRGLQLLFYSVGIGQISSEVPQNLSASRPQDRQFILSSKKLLLSDSGFYLCAWSGASGNTIYFGEGSWLTVV.

The V call is TRBV7-2, the J call TRBJ1-2; perhaps TRBD1 as D (6 bases). V lost 5 bases and J 5 bases, leaving 15 bases between the germline ends. This CDR3 has 14 residues. Germline lookup yields CDR1 SGHTA and CDR2 FQGNSA. The CDR3 nucleotides are TGTGCCAGCAGCGGATGGACAGACGTTTATGGCTACACCTTC. Protein product: CASSGWTDVYGYTF.

The V and J genes are TRBV7-8 and TRBJ1-4; D uncertain. This CDR3 is built from 17 residues. V was cut by 5 bases and J by 0 bases, with 16 bases left in between. Per germline, CDR1 SGHVS and CDR2 FQNEAQ. Written as DNA, the CDR3 is TGTGCCAGCAGCCAGAGACGACTCTTTTCAACTAATGAAAAACTGTTTTTT. It is translated as CASSQRRLFSTNEKLFF.